The T cell receptor beta chain under discussion was sequenced for a study of CD8 T cells in Susac syndrome. An input of roughly 0.45 to 1 ug of RNA was subjected to reverse transcription using random hexamers. One entry per CDR3 protein, called by TCRdb with MiXCR from the immunoSEQ multiplex PCR reads. The table lists fewer than 150,000 distinct CDR3 sequences, over 90% of them singletons. With 6 bases removed from V and 8 bases from J, the gap between germline ends came to 16 bases. Germline V CDR1 and CDR2: DFQATT, SNEGSKA (reference sequence). The CDR3 runs to 12 residues. TCR beta from blood CD8+ and CD4+ T cells was sequenced.

The TCR originated in a human donor in good health. The sequenced sample consisted of CD4+ T cells from PBMCs. The chain carries TRBV20-1 and TRBJ1-2, with D hard to call. The CDR3 sequence is CSAINALEGYTF. The CDR3 DNA sequence: TGCAGTGCCATTAACGCGCTGGAGGGCTACACCTTC.